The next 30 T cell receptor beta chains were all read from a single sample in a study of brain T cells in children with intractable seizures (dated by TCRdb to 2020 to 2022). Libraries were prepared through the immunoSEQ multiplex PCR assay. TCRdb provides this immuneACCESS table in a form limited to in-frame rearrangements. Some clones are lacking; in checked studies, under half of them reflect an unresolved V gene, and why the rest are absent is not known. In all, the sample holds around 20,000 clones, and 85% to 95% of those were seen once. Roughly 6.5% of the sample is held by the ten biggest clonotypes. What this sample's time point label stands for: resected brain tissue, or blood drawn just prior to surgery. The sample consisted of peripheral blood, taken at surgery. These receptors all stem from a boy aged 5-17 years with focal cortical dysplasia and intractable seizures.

The CDR3 reads CATGPTRGETQYF. The CDR3 DNA reads TGTGCCACTGGACCCACCCGGGGGGAGACCCAGTACTTC. V is TRBV19 and J is TRBJ2-5; possibly TRBD2 for D (6 bases). The CDR3 sequence is 13 residues long. V lost 10 bases, J lost 5 bases, and 17 bases lay in between. Germline V gene lookup returns CDR1 LNHDA and CDR2 SQIVND (reference sequence).

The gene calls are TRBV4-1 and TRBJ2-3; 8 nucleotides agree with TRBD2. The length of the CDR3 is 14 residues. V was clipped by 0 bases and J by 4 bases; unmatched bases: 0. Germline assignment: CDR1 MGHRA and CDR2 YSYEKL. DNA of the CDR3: TGCGCCAGCAGCCAAGAGCGGGGGGCAGATACGCAGTATTTT. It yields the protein CASSQERGADTQYF.

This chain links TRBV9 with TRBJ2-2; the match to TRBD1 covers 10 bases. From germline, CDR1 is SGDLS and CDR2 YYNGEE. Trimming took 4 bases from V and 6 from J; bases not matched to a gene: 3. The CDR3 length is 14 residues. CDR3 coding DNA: TGTGCCAGCAGCCAGGACAGGGGGTCCGGGGAGCTGTTTTTT. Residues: CASSQDRGSGELFF. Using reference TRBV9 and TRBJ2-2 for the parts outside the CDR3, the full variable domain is DSGVTQTPKHLITATGQRVTLRCSPRSGDLSVYWYQQSLDQGLQFLIQYYNGEERAKGNILERFSAQQFPDLHSELNLSSLELGDSALYFCASSQDRGSGELFFGEGSRLTVL.

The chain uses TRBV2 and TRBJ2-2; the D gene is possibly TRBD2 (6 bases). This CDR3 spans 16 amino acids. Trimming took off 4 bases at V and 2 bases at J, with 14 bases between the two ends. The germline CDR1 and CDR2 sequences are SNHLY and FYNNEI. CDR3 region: CASSGGVAVNTGELFF. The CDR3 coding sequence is TGTGCCAGCAGTGGAGGGGTAGCGGTAAACACCGGGGAGCTGTTTTTT.

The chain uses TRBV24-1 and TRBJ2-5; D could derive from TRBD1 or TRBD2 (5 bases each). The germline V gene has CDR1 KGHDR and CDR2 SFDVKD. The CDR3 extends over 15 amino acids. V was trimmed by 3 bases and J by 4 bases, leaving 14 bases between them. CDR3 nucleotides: TGTGCCACCAGTGATACCGGGACGGCGGGAGAGACCCAGTACTTC. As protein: CATSDTGTAGETQYF.

The CDR3 loop reads CASTPRDSIYEQYF. In DNA form, the CDR3 reads TGTGCCAGCACCCCGAGGGACAGTATTTACGAGCAGTACTTC. This chain uses TRBV5-5 with TRBJ2-7, with 7 bases identical to TRBD1. In germline, CDR1 is SGHKS, CDR2 YYEKEE (reference sequence). V gave up 6 bases and J gave up 4 bases; unmatched junction bases: 10. The CDR3 loop spans 14 amino acids.

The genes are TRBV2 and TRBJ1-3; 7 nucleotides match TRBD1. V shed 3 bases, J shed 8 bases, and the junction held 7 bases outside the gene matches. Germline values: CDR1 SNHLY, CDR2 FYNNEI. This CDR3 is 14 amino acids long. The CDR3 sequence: CASSEDRLGDTIYF. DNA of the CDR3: TGTGCCAGCAGTGAGGACAGGTTAGGGGACACCATATATTTT.

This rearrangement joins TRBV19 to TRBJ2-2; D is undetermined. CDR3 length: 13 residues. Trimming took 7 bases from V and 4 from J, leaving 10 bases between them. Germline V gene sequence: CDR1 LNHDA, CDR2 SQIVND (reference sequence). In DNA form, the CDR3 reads TGTGCCAGTACCTTAGGTCTCACCGGGGAGCTGTTTTTT. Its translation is CASTLGLTGELFF.

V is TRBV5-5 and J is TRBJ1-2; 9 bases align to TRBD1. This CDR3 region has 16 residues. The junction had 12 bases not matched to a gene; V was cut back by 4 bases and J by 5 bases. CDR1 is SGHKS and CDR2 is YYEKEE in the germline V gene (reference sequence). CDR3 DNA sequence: TGTGCCAGCAGCGGACGGACAGGGGCTGGAGTATATGGCTACACCTTC. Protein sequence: CASSGRTGAGVYGYTF.

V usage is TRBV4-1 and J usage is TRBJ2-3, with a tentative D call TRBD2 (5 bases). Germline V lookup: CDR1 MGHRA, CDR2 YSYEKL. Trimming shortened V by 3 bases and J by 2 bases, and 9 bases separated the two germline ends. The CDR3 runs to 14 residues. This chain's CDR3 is CASSHGGLTDTQYF. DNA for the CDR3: TGCGCCAGCAGCCACGGCGGACTCACAGATACGCAGTATTTT.

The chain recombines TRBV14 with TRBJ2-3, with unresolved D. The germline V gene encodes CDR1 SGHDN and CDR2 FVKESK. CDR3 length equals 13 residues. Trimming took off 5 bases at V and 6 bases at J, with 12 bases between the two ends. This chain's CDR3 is CASSAGWQDTQYF. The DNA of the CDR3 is TGTGCCAGCAGCGCCGGCTGGCAGGATACGCAGTATTTT.

CDR3 loop: CASSDTSGSSSEQFF. In nucleotides, the CDR3 is TGTGCCAGCAGTGACACTAGCGGGAGCTCGAGTGAGCAGTTCTTC. The rearrangement joins TRBV6-6 to TRBJ2-1; TRBD2 aligns across 11 bases. Germline V gene sequence: CDR1 MNHNY, CDR2 SVGAGI (reference sequence). This CDR3 spans 15 amino acids. V trimming: 5 bases; J trimming: 9 bases; junction bases outside the gene matches: 9.

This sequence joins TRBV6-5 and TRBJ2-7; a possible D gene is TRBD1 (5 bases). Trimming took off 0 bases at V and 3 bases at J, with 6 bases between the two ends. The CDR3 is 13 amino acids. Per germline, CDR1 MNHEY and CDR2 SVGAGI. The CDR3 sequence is CASSYSQGYEQYF. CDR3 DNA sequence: TGTGCCAGCAGTTACTCGCAGGGCTACGAGCAGTACTTC.

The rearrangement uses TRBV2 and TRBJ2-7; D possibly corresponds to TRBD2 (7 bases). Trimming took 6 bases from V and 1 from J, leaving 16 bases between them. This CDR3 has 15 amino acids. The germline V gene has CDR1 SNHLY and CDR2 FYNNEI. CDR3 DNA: TGTGCCAGCAGGAAGGAGGGGGGGCCATCCTACGAGCAGTACTTC. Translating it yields CASRKEGGPSYEQYF.

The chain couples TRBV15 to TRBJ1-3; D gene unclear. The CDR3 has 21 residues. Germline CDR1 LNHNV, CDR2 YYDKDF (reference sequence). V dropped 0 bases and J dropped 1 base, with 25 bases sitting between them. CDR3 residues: CATSRDRVGGNSKVSGNTIYF. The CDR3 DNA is TGTGCCACCAGCAGAGATCGAGTAGGTGGCAACAGTAAGGTTTCTGGAAACACCATATATTTT.

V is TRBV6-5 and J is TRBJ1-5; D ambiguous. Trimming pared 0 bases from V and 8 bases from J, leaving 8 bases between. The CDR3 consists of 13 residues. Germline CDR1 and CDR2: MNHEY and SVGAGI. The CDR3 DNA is TGTGCCAGCAGTTACTCTTGGGGTGAGCCCCAGCATTTT. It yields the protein CASSYSWGEPQHF.

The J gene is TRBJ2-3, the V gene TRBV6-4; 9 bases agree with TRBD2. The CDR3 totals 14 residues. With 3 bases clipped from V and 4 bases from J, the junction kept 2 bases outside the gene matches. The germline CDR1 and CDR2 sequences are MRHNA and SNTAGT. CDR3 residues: CASSEGLAADTQYF. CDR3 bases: TGTGCCAGCAGTGAGGGACTAGCCGCAGATACGCAGTATTTT.

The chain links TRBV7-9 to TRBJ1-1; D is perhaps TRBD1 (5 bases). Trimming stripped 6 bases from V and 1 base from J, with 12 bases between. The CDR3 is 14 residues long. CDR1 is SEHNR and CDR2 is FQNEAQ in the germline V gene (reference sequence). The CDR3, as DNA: TGTGCCAGCAGATCCGCACAGGAGAACACTGAAGCTTTCTTT. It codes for CASRSAQENTEAFF.

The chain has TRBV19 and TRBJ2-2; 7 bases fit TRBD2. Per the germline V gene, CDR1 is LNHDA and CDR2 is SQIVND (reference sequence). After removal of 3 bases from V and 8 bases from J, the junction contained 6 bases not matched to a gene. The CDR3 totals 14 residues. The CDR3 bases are TGTGCCAGTAGTATCAGCGGGGCAAAAGGGGAGCTGTTTTTT. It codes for CASSISGAKGELFF. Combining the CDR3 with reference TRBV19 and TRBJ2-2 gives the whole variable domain DGGITQSPKYLFRKEGQNVTLSCEQNLNHDAMYWYRQDPGQGLRLIYYSQIVNDFQKGDIAEGYSVSREKKESFPLTVTSAQKNPTAFYLCASSISGAKGELFFGEGSRLTVL.

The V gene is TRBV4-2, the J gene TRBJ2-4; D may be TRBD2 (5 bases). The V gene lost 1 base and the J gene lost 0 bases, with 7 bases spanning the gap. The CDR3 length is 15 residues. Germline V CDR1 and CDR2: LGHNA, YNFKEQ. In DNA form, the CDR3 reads TGTGCCAGCAGCCAAGGGGGAGAAGCCAAAAACATTCAGTACTTC. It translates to CASSQGGEAKNIQYF.

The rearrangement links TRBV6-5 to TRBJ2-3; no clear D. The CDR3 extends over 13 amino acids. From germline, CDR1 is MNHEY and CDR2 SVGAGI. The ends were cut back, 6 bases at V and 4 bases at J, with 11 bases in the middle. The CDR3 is CASSGEWADTQYF. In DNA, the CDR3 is TGTGCCAGCAGCGGAGAATGGGCAGATACGCAGTATTTT.

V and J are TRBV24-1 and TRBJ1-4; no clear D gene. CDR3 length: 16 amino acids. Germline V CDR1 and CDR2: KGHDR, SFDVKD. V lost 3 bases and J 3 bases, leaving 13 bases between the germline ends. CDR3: CATSDPTEGPNEKLFF. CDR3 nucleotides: TGTGCCACCAGTGATCCAACTGAAGGGCCTAATGAAAAACTGTTTTTT.

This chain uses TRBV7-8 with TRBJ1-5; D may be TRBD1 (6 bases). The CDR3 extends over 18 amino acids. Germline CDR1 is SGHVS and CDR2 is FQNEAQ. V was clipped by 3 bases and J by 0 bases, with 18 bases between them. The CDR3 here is CASSLRKTTGNSNQPQHF. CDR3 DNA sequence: TGTGCCAGCAGCTTGAGAAAAACCACAGGGAATAGCAATCAGCCCCAGCATTTT.

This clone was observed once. DNA for the CDR3: TGTGCCAGCAGCTTGGGGGGGAGCTCCTATAATTCACCCCTCCACTTT. Its translation: CASSLGGSSYNSPLHF. The chain recombines TRBV5-4 with TRBJ1-6; D is perhaps TRBD1 (5 bases). CDR1 and CDR2 (germline): SGHNT, YYREEE (reference sequence). CDR3 length: 16 residues. The ends were cut back, 0 bases at V and 0 bases at J, with 7 bases in the middle.

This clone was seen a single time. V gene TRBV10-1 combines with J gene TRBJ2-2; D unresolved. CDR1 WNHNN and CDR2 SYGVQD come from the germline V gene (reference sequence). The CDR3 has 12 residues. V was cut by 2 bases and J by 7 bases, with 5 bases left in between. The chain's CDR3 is CASSEGIGELFF. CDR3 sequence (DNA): TGCGCCAGCAGTGAGGGCATCGGGGAGCTGTTTTTT.

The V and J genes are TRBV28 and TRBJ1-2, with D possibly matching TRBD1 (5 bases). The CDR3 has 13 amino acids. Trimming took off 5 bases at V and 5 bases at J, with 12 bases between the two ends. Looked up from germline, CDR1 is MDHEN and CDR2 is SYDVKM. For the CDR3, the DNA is TGTGCCAGCAGTATCCTCAGGGAATATGGCTACACCTTC. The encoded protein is CASSILREYGYTF.

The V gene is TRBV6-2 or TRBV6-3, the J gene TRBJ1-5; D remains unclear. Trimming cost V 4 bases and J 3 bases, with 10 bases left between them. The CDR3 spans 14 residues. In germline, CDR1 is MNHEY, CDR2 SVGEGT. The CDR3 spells CASSSDGPNQPQHF. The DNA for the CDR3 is TGTGCCAGCAGTTCGGACGGACCCAATCAGCCCCAGCATTTT.

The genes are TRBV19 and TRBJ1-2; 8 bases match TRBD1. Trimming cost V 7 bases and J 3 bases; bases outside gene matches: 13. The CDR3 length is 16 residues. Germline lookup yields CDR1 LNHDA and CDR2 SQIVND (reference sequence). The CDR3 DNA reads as TGTGCCAGTAATTCGCCCCCTACAGGGGGTGACTATGGCTACACCTTC. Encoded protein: CASNSPPTGGDYGYTF.

Written as DNA, the CDR3 is TGTGCCAGCAGTTACTCGGTGAACACTGAAGCTTTCTTT. Translated, it gives CASSYSVNTEAFF. The chain couples TRBV6-6 to TRBJ1-1, with unresolved D. CDR1 is MNHNY and CDR2 is SVGAGI in the germline V gene (reference sequence). V was pared by 0 bases and J by 0 bases, with 2 bases between. This CDR3 region has 13 residues.

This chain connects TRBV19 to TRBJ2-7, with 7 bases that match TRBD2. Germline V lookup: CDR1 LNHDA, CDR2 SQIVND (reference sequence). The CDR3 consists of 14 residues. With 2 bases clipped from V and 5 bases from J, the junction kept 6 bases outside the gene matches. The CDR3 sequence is CASSIWEGPHEQYV. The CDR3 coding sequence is TGTGCCAGTAGTATATGGGAGGGGCCACACGAGCAGTACGTC.